Below, 6 T cell receptor beta chains from the same sample are listed, as sequenced in a study of blood T cell repertoires in COVID-19. TCRdb's copy holds only in-frame clones and misses some; the assay was immunoSEQ multiplex PCR. The sample lists some 130,000 clones, approximately 80% occurring once. Material: peripheral blood. These receptors were collected from a man in his fifties or sixties who had recovered from COVID-19.

The rearrangement links TRBV6-6 to TRBJ2-7; TRBD1 matches at 7 bases. CDR1 is MNHNY, CDR2 SVGAGI, per germline (reference sequence). The CDR3 covers 16 residues. The V segment lost 0 bases and the J segment 7 bases; nucleotides outside the gene matches: 12. The DNA of the CDR3 is TGTGCCAGCAGTTACTCAGAGACAGGGAAAGAAGGAGAGCAGTACTTC. It is translated as CASSYSETGKEGEQYF.

The chain joins TRBV9 to TRBJ2-2, with 12 bases matching TRBD2. The CDR3 consists of 16 residues. J lost 0 bases, V lost 4 bases, and 1 base had no gene match. Germline V gene sequence: CDR1 SGDLS, CDR2 YYNGEE. As DNA, the CDR3 is TGTGCCAGCAGCAGGACTAGCGGGGCGAACACCGGGGAGCTGTTTTTT. This encodes CASSRTSGANTGELFF.

This clone was recorded only once. The genes are TRBV6-5 and TRBJ1-2, with a weak D call TRBD1 (6 bases). The CDR3 runs to 13 residues. V was shortened by 5 bases and J by 4 bases, with 11 bases between the two germline ends. Germline V gene sequence: CDR1 MNHEY, CDR2 SVGAGI. CDR3 DNA sequence: TGTGCCAGCAGTCTAGGGGGGGGCTATGGCTACACCTTC. This translates into CASSLGGGYGYTF.

This clone was counted once. The chain carries TRBV4-3 and TRBJ1-2; 7 nucleotides align to TRBD1. The CDR3 is made up of 14 amino acids. Germline CDR1 and CDR2: LGHNA and YSLEER. V gave up 3 bases and J gave up 8 bases; unmatched junction bases: 9. CDR3 bases: TGCGCCAGCAGCCACGGGACAGACTATCTAGGCTACACCTTC. This translates into CASSHGTDYLGYTF.

This clone was observed a single time. The CDR3 nucleotides are TGCGCCAGCAGCTTGGAAGCAGGGGATCAGCCCCAGCATTTT. Residues: CASSLEAGDQPQHF. The J gene is TRBJ1-5, the V gene TRBV5-1; maybe TRBD1 (6 bases). V was clipped by 0 bases and J by 5 bases, with 9 bases between them. CDR1 SGHRS and CDR2 YFSETQ come from the germline V gene. This CDR3 is 14 amino acids long.

The V and J genes are TRBV30 and TRBJ1-5, with no clear D. The CDR3 is made up of 15 amino acids. V shed 3 bases and J shed 2 bases, with 14 bases lying between them. Germline CDR1 GTSNPN, CDR2 SVGIG (reference sequence). CDR3 amino acids: CAWSGLKSGNQPQHF. CDR3 nucleotide sequence: TGTGCCTGGAGCGGACTCAAATCGGGCAATCAGCCCCAGCATTTT.